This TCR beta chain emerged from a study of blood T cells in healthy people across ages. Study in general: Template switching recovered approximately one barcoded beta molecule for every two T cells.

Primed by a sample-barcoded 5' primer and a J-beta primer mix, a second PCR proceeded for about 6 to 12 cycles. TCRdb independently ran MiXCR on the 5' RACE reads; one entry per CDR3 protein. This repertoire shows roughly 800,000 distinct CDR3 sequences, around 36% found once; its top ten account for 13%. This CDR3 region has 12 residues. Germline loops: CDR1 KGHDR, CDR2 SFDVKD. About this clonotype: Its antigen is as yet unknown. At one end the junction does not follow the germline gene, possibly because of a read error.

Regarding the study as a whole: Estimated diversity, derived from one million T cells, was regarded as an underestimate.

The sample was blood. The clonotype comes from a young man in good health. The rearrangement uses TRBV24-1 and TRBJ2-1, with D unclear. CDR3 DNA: TGTACCACCAGTGATTTGCGGAATGAGCAGTTCTTC. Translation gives CTTSDLRNEQFF.